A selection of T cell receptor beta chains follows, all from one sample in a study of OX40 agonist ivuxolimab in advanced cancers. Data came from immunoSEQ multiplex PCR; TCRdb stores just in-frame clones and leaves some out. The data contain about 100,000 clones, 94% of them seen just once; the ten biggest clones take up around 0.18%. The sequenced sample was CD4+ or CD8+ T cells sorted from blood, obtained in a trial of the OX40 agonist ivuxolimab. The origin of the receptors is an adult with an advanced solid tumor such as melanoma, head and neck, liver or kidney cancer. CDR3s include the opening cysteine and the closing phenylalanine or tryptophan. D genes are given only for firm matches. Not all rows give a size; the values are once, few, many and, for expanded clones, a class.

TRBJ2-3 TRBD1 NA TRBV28 TGTGCCAGCAGTTTACGCACGACAGGGGGCACAGATACGCAGTATTTT CASSLRTTGGTDTQYF
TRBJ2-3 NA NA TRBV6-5 TGTGCCAGCAGTTCCGACCTCAACCTTAATACGCAGTATTTT CASSSDLNLNTQYF
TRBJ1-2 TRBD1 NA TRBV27 TGTGCCAGCAGTACCAGGACAGGGGTCAGGTATGGCTACACCTTC CASSTRTGVRYGYTF
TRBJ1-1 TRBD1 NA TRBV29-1 TGCAGCTTAAACAGGGGGCTGGGCACTGAAGCTTTCTTT CSLNRGLGTEAFF
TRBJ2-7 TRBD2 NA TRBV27 TGTGCCAGCAGTTGGCGGATGCGGGGGGTCTACGAGCAGTACTTC CASSWRMRGVYEQYF
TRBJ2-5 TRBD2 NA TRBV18 TGTGCCAGCTCCCAGCGGGGATCCTTCCAAGAGACCCAGTACTTC CASSQRGSFQETQYF
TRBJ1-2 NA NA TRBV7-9 TGTGCCAGCAGCTTAGAGTCGGGAGGCTACACCTTC CASSLESGGYTF
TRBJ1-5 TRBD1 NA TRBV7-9 TGTGCCAGCAGCTTAGGGGACAGCGGGAATCAGCCCCAGCATTTT CASSLGDSGNQPQHF
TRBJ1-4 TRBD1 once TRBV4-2 TGTGCCAGCAGCAAACGCACCGGGACAGGGGATGAAAAACTGTTTTTT CASSKRTGTGDEKLFF
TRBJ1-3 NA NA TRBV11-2 TGTGCCAGCAGCTTCCTCCAAGGAGCTGGAAACACCATATATTTT CASSFLQGAGNTIYF
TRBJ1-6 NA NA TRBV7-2 TGTGCCAGCAGCCGCCGCCGGGACCCACTCTATTCACCCCTCCACTTT CASSRRRDPLYSPLHF
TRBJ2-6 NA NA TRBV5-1 TGCGCCAGCAGCGCTGGGAGCTCTGGGGCCAACGTCCTGACTTTC CASSAGSSGANVLTF
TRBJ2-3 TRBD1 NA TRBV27 TGTGCCAGCAGTTTAAGGGACAGGGCAGATACGCAGTATTTT CASSLRDRADTQYF
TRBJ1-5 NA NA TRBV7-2 TGTGCCAGCAGCCGGATAAATCAGCCCCAGCATTTT CASSRINQPQHF
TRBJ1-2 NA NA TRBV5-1 TGCGCCAGCAGCTTGGGGCCCGATTCTAACTATGGCTACACCTTC CASSLGPDSNYGYTF
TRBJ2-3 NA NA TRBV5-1 TGCGCCAGCAGCCCTACCCCAGCGGATACGCAGTATTTT CASSPTPADTQYF
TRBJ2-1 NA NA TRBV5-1 TGCGCCAGCAGCTTGGGGGGACCAAGAAACAATGAGCAGTTCTTC CASSLGGPRNNEQFF
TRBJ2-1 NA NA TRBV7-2 TGTGCCAGCAGCTTTTCCGGGAGCCTTGAGCAGTTCTTC CASSFSGSLEQFF
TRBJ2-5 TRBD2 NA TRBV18 TGTGCCAGCTCACCACCAGCGGGGGGGCTCCTCGAGACCCAGTACTTC CASSPPAGGLLETQYF
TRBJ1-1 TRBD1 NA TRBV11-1 TGTGCCAGCAGGCTATCCCCGCCAGGGGGCGATTCTGAAGCTTTCTTT CASRLSPPGGDSEAFF
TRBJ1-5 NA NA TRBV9 TGTGCCAGCAGCGACGGACCAGGTACGGATCAGCCCCAGCATTTT CASSDGPGTDQPQHF
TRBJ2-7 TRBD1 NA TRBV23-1 TGCGCCGGCTCCCACGGGACAGGGACCTACGAGCAGTACTTC CAGSHGTGTYEQYF
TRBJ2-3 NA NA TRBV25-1 TGTGCCAGCAGTGTGTCTGGAGATACGCAGTATTTT CASSVSGDTQYF
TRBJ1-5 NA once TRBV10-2 TGCGCCAGCAGTGAGTCAAGTCAGGGTAATCAGCCCCAGCATTTT CASSESSQGNQPQHF
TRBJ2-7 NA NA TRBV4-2 TGTGCCAGCAGCCTTCGCATGGGATCGGGGGACGAGCAGTACTTC CASSLRMGSGDEQYF
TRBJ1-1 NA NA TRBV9 TGTGCCAGCACGAAGACCGGGACCCAGGCCACTGAAGCTTTCTTT CASTKTGTQATEAFF
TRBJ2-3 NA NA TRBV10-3 TGTGCCATCAAGGGACCCGCTGGGGGGACAGATACGCAGTATTTT CAIKGPAGGTDTQYF
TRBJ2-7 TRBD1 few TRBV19 TGTGCCAGTAACCCGACAGGGGACCTATACGAGCAGTACTTC CASNPTGDLYEQYF
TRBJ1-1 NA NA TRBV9 TGTGCCAGCGTCGGGGAGGGGAGTGTTGGGACTGAAGCTTTCTTT CASVGEGSVGTEAFF
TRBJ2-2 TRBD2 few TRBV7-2 TGTGCCAGCAGCTTTGTGGGACTAGTCGTCACCGGGGAGCTGTTTTTT CASSFVGLVVTGELFF
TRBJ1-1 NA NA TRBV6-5 TGTGCCATCCGAGATAACAGGGTGGGGACTGAAGCTTTCTTT CAIRDNRVGTEAFF
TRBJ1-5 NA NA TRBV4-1 TGCGCCAGCAGCCAAGGTTGGGGGGCCCAACTCAGCCCCCAGCATTTT CASSQGWGAQLSPQHF
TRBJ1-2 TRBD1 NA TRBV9 TGTGCCAGCAGAGACCAAGGGGGCGCAAACTATGGCTACACCTTC CASRDQGGANYGYTF
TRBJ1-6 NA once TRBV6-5 TGTGCCAGCAGTTACAACGGGCCAAGTGGTTCACCCCTCCACTTT CASSYNGPSGSPLHF
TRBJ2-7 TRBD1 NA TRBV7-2 TGTGCCAGCAGCCCGGGACAGGGGAACGTCGAGCAGTACTTC CASSPGQGNVEQYF
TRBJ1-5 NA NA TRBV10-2 TGCGCCAGCAGTGAGTCGTTAGGGGCTCAGCCCCAGCATTTT CASSESLGAQPQHF
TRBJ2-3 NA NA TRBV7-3 TGTGCCAGCAGCCCGAGGGCTAGCACAGATACGCAGTATTTT CASSPRASTDTQYF
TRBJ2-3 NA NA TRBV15 TGTGCCACCAGCAGAGATGACGGGCTCCCGCAGTATTTT CATSRDDGLPQYF
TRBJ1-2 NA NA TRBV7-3 TGTGCCAGCAGCCCCGTCGGGGGGCTGGGGTATGGCTACACCTTC CASSPVGGLGYGYTF
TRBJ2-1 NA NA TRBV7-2 TGTGCCAGCAGCGAAACCCTTGCGAACTACAATGAGCAGTTCTTC CASSETLANYNEQFF
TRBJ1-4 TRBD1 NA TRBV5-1 TGCGCCAGCAGCGAAGGGACAGGGTGGAATGAAAAACTGTTTTTT CASSEGTGWNEKLFF
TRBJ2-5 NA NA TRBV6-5 TGTGCCAGCAGTTACTCGCCAGGGGTAACGACCCAGTACTTC CASSYSPGVTTQYF
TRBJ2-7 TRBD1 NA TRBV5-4 TGTGCCAGCAGTCCCGGGACAGGATTCTACGAGCAGTACTTC CASSPGTGFYEQYF
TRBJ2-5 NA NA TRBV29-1 TGCAGCGTTGGTCCCCGGCGGATCCCGGAGACCCAGTACTTC CSVGPRRIPETQYF
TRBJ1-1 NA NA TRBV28 TGTGCCAGCAGTTACGGACATTCAATGAACACTGAAGCTTTCTTT CASSYGHSMNTEAFF
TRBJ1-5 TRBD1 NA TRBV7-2 TGTGCCAGCAGCACGGACAGGGGGATTCAGCCCCAGCATTTT CASSTDRGIQPQHF
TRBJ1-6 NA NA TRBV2 TGTGCCAGCAGTGACAGGGATCGATCACCCCTCCACTTT CASSDRDRSPLHF
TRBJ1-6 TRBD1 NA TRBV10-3 TGTGCCATTCAGGGGGCAGGGAATTCACCCCTCCACTTT CAIQGAGNSPLHF